Below are 10 T cell receptor beta chains sequenced from a single sample in a study of blood T cell repertoires in COVID-19. Repertoires were generated with immunoSEQ multiplex PCR, while TCRdb's copy carries only in-frame clones and drops some. Here the sample spans about 140,000 clones, over 75% being singletons. Input material: peripheral blood. The receptors originated from a man between 50 and 59 years old with acute or convalescent COVID-19.

The V and J genes are TRBV30 and TRBJ1-5; possibly TRBD1 for D (5 bases). Germline CDR1 reads GTSNPN; CDR2 reads SVGIG (reference sequence). This CDR3 is 14 amino acids long. Trimming pared 5 bases from V and 5 bases from J, leaving 16 bases between. The CDR3 protein is CAWSAARDDQPQHF. CDR3 sequence (DNA): TGTGCCTGGTCTGCCGCCAGGGATGATCAGCCCCAGCATTTT.

The chain uses TRBV18 and TRBJ2-7; 9 bases map to TRBD1. CDR3 size: 15 residues. Germline values: CDR1 KGHSH, CDR2 LQKENI. With 8 bases clipped from V and 6 bases from J, the junction kept 14 bases outside the gene matches. CDR3 sequence: CASARSGTGYAEQYF. CDR3 DNA: TGTGCCAGCGCGAGGTCCGGGACAGGGTATGCCGAGCAGTACTTC. The whole variable domain, filled in from reference TRBV18 and TRBJ2-7, reads NAGVMQNPRHLVRRRGQEARLRCSPMKGHSHVYWYRQLPEEGLKFMVYLQKENIIDESGMPKERFSAEFPKEGPSILRIQQVVRGDSAAYFCASARSGTGYAEQYFGPGTRLTVT.

The gene calls are TRBV5-1 and TRBJ2-7, with 8 bases fitting TRBD1. Germline CDR1 reads SGHRS; CDR2 reads YFSETQ. The V segment lost 1 base and the J segment 2 bases; nucleotides outside the gene matches: 5. This CDR3 spans 15 amino acids. CDR3 nucleotide sequence: TGCGCCAGCAGCTTGACGGGACAGGAAACCTACGAGCAGTACTTC. Amino acids: CASSLTGQETYEQYF.

V and J are TRBV19 and TRBJ1-2, with 8 bases aligning to TRBD1. V dropped 6 bases and J dropped 5; count of bases not matched to a gene: 11. The CDR3 loop spans 15 amino acids. CDR1 is LNHDA and CDR2 is SQIVND in the germline V gene (reference sequence). CDR3 loop: CASRDQGARGYGYTF. Written as DNA, the CDR3 is TGTGCCAGTAGAGACCAGGGGGCGCGAGGGTATGGCTACACCTTC.

This rearrangement joins TRBV5-4 to TRBJ2-1; 16 bases line up with TRBD2. CDR3 length: 16 residues. Germline CDR1 is SGHNT and CDR2 is YYREEE (reference sequence). J lost 6 bases, V lost 4 bases, and 4 bases had no gene match. The CDR3 DNA reads as TGTGCCAGCAGCCCGGGACTAGCGGGAGGGCCCAATGAGCAGTTCTTC. Amino acid sequence: CASSPGLAGGPNEQFF.

This clone appeared once. V usage is TRBV4-1 and J usage is TRBJ2-3; TRBD2 is a possible D gene (5 bases). The CDR3 totals 16 residues. Looked up from germline, CDR1 is MGHRA and CDR2 is YSYEKL. V gave up 4 bases and J gave up 5 bases, with 19 bases separating them. The CDR3 DNA reads as TGCGCCAGCAGCCCTAAGGACCGGCTAGCAGGAGATACGCAGTATTTT. Its protein is CASSPKDRLAGDTQYF.

The J gene is TRBJ1-5, the V gene TRBV25-1; 7 positions match TRBD1. Germline lookup yields CDR1 MGHDK and CDR2 SYGVNS. The CDR3 covers 15 residues. J lost 2 bases, V lost 3 bases, and 4 bases had no gene match. CDR3 coding DNA: TGTGCCAGCAGTGACAGGGGGTCCCGCAATCAGCCCCAGCATTTT. Translating it yields CASSDRGSRNQPQHF.

The chain is built from TRBV10-3 and TRBJ1-2; TRBD1 matches 7 bases. Trimming cost V 2 bases and J 6 bases; bases outside gene matches: 6. The germline V gene encodes CDR1 ENHRY and CDR2 SYGVKD. This CDR3 is built from 14 residues. The CDR3 loop is CAISEPGGRNGYTF. As DNA, the CDR3 is TGTGCCATCAGTGAGCCAGGGGGACGGAATGGCTACACCTTC.

The chain is built from TRBV2 and TRBJ1-6; 7 nucleotides match TRBD1. Germline lookup yields CDR1 SNHLY and CDR2 FYNNEI. The V segment lost 4 bases and the J segment 10 bases; nucleotides outside the gene matches: 13. The length of the CDR3 is 16 residues. In DNA form, the CDR3 reads TGTGCCAGCAGTGGACCTTCCCAGGGGGTTGGCTCACCCCTCCACTTT. Residues: CASSGPSQGVGSPLHF.

V is TRBV7-8 and J is TRBJ1-5; 9 bases line up with TRBD1. With 3 bases clipped from V and 5 bases from J, the junction kept 8 bases outside the gene matches. There are 16 residues in the CDR3. Germline values: CDR1 SGHVS, CDR2 FQNEAQ. The CDR3 protein is CASSLPGQGFDQPQHF. CDR3 bases: TGTGCCAGCAGCTTGCCGGGACAGGGATTCGATCAGCCCCAGCATTTT.